This T cell receptor beta chain was sequenced in a study of CD8 T cells in ankylosing spondylitis (dated by TCRdb to between 2016 and 2019). Regarding the research as a whole: The study set out to find disease-linked TCR variants by profiling T cell receptor beta repertoires in ankylosing spondylitis patients and healthy donors. The full study cohort comprised about 25 ankylosing spondylitis patients and roughly 100 healthy donors. Peripheral blood was sampled, and synovial fluid was additionally collected from ankylosing spondylitis patients. The investigation overall reported the following: The disease-linked clones showed a CD8+ phenotype and occurred at relatively low frequencies in peripheral blood. Blood from ankylosing spondylitis patients appeared to be characterized by a TCR beta motif composed of roughly 8 highly homologous amino acid variants. Some motif variants were previously reported in synovial fluid and blood of reactive arthritis patients, suggesting common disease-initiation mechanisms. The disease-linked clones were reported to be significantly enriched in matched synovial fluid samples from ankylosing spondylitis patients.

Instrument used: Illumina HiSeq 2500. TCR beta libraries were prepared by quantitative 5'-RACE with molecular barcodes. The paper's processing steps were these. A new computational method, built on a probabilistic model of VDJ rearrangement, was used to identify disease-linked TCR variants. In TCRdb, the public reads were trimmed at Q25 with fastp and aligned with MiXCR, with productive beta chains retained. Every distinct CDR3 protein forms one entry, paired with its most common genes and DNA. TCRdb, not the authors, supplied the V and J calls. The sample table shows about 800,000 distinct CDR3 sequences, and 12% are seen once. Under 0.6% of the sample belongs to the ten largest clones. Taken from the germline V gene, the CDR1 and CDR2 loops are KGHDR and SFDVKD. The CDR3 starts with the cysteine, ends with the phenylalanine, and has 16 residues. The DNA shown is the 48-base CDR3, in frame from base 1. V is pared back by 3 bases and J by 0 bases, with 11 bases lying between the germline termini.

This clonotype was seen a few times. Its antigen is not yet known. It has no much larger one-base neighbor in the sample; base qualities were not kept. The rearrangement joined TRBV24-1 to TRBJ2-1, with no confident D gene call. The sequence derives from a male donor with ankylosing spondylitis. The sample comprised blood, either unsorted or a sorted T cell fraction (not recorded which). At the DNA level, the sequence is TGTGCCACCAGTGATCACCACAGTAGCTCCTACAATGAGCAGTTCTTC. Its protein is CATSDHHSSSYNEQFF.